This T cell receptor (beta chain) emerged from a study of T-cell reconstitution after alpha-beta-depleted transplantation in children. Points from the study as a whole: Expanded clones from the graft, numbering several hundred, reportedly supplied alpha-beta T cells about two months after transplant.

Construction of the TCRbeta library involved unique molecular identifiers. TCRdb re-called the PCR reads through MiXCR, storing one row per CDR3 protein. The sample shows some 450,000 distinct CDR3 sequences, about 45% of them seen only once. This clonotype appeared once. Antigen unknown. The sequence was obtained from a girl aged 2 to 9 with aplastic anemia, due to receive a stem cell transplant. Here the sequenced sample was PBMCs, taken before TCRalphabeta/CD19-depleted stem cell transplant.

CDR3 bases: TGTGCCAGCACCAGGACTAGCGGGACTGTTGATGAGCAGTTCTTC. Its protein is CASTRTSGTVDEQFF. The chain links TRBV27 to TRBJ2-1; the match to TRBD2 covers 12 bases. CDR3 size: 15 residues. V lost 7 bases, J lost 8 bases, and 9 bases stayed unmatched. Germline CDR1 and CDR2: MNHEY and SMNVEV (reference sequence).